This T cell receptor (beta chain) came from a study of T cells in Graves' hyperthyroidism and ophthalmopathy. The source material, RNA transcripts, was used to amplify TCR beta CDR3 regions. Initially, a first-round RT-PCR of the TCR CDR3 employed the HTBI primer set. MiXCR was run by TCRdb on the multiplex PCR reads, yielding one entry per CDR3 protein. The table lists almost 600,000 distinct CDR3 sequences, under 60% of them singletons. Whole-study results and caveats: Most thyroid clonotypes expanded above 0.001 appeared in blood too.

For this clonotype: What it binds is not known.

Exclusion criteria comprised uncontrolled infection, other autoimmune disease, pregnancy or lactation. The CDR3 consists of 14 residues. Germline loops: CDR1 SGDLS, CDR2 YYNGEE. The V end lost 5 bases, the J end lost 0 bases, and 9 bases lay between the germline ends. This sequence was found in a woman aged 18-35 years with Graves' hyperthyroidism. The rearrangement links TRBV9 to TRBJ1-5; D uncertain. The sample was peripheral blood or thyroid tissue (not recorded which). The CDR3 protein is CASRNKYSNQPQHF. For the CDR3, the DNA is TGTGCCAGCAGGAACAAGTATAGCAATCAGCCCCAGCATTTT.